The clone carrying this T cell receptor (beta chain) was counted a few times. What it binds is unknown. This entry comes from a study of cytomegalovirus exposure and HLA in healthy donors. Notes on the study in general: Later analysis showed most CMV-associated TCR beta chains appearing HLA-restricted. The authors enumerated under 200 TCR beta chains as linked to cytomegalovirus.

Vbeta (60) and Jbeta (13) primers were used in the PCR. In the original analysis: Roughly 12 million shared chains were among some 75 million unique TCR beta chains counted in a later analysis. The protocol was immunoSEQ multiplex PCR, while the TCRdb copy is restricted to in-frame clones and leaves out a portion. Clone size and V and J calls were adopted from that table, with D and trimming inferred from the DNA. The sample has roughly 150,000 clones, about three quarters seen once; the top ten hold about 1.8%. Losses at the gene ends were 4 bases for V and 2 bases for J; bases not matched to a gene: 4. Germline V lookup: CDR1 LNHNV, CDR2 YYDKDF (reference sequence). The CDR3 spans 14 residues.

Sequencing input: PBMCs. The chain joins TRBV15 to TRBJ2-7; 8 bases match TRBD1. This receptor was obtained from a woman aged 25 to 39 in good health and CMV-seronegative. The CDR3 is CATSTSRGPYEQYF. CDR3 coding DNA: TGTGCCACCAGCACCTCCAGGGGGCCCTACGAGCAGTACTTC.